Listed below are T cell receptor beta chains from one sample, sequenced in a study of blood T cell repertoires in COVID-19. Assay: immunoSEQ multiplex PCR; the TCRdb copy retains only in-frame clones and omits some. The sample carries 97,000 or so clones, 70% to 90% recorded once. Source material: peripheral blood. Receptors were obtained from a man aged 45 to 65 with active COVID-19. Each CDR3 is given with its conserved first and last residue. D genes are given only for firm matches. Clone size is not always given. Where it is, it says once, few, many or a class for expanded clones.

CDR3 length	clone size	D gene	V gene	J gene	CDR3 DNA	CDR3 protein
15	NA	TRBD1	TRBV6-5	TRBJ1-6	TGTGCCAGCAGCCGGGGGGACAGGCGCGGATCACCCCTCCACTTT	CASSRGDRRGSPLHF
17	NA	TRBD2	TRBV5-4	TRBJ2-3	TGTGCCAGCAGCTGGAACCTAGCGGGGGGAGGCACAGATACGCAGTATTTT	CASSWNLAGGGTDTQYF
16	NA	NA	TRBV6-1	TRBJ2-7	TGTGCCAGCAGTGATCCTGGGGGACTCCTCTCCTACGAGCAGTACTTC	CASSDPGGLLSYEQYF
14	NA	NA	TRBV4-1	TRBJ2-5	TGCGCCAGCAGCCAAGTCGGGGGTGAAGAGACCCAGTACTTC	CASSQVGGEETQYF
14	NA	NA	TRBV7-2	TRBJ2-3	TGTGCCAGCACCCTAGGACAGAAATGGGATACGCAGTATTTT	CASTLGQKWDTQYF
16	NA	NA	TRBV7-2	TRBJ2-3	TGTGCCAGCAGCTCACCCCTGCTGACTTCCACAGATACGCAGTATTTT	CASSSPLLTSTDTQYF
13	once	NA	TRBV3-1/TRBV3-2	TRBJ2-5	TGTGCCAGCAGCCAAGTGACACAGGAGACCCAGTACTTC	CASSQVTQETQYF
13	NA	NA	TRBV6-1	TRBJ1-2	TGTGCCAGCAGTGATCGGCAGGGCTATGGCTACACCTTC	CASSDRQGYGYTF
12	NA	NA	TRBV18	TRBJ2-7	TGTGCCAGCTCACCAAAGCGATACGAGCAGTACTTC	CASSPKRYEQYF
13	NA	NA	TRBV30	TRBJ2-1	TGTGCCTGGAGTGTAGAACTAGGCAATGAGCAGTTCTTC	CAWSVELGNEQFF
13	NA	NA	TRBV4-3	TRBJ2-1	TGCGCCAGCAGCCAAGTCGGCGGGACGCGGCAGTTCTTC	CASSQVGGTRQFF
12	NA	NA	TRBV19	TRBJ1-1	TGTGCCAGTAGTATGGAGGGGACTGAAGCTTTCTTT	CASSMEGTEAFF
17	NA	TRBD1	TRBV5-1	TRBJ1-1	TGCGCCAGCAGCTTGGTTTCAGGGGGCGCAAGGGGCACTGAAGCTTTCTTT	CASSLVSGGARGTEAFF
12	few	NA	TRBV3-1/TRBV3-2	TRBJ2-7	TGTGCCAGCAGCCAATTAACCTACGAGCAGTACTTC	CASSQLTYEQYF
17	NA	TRBD1	TRBV19	TRBJ2-1	TGTGCCAGTAGTGGAGGGACAGGGAAGAGCTCCTACAATGAGCAGTTCTTC	CASSGGTGKSSYNEQFF
13	NA	NA	TRBV11-3	TRBJ1-1	TGTGCCAGCAGCTTATCGCAGGGCTCTGAAGCTTTCTTT	CASSLSQGSEAFF
14	NA	NA	TRBV5-4	TRBJ1-3	TGTGCCAGCAGCTTGGCGGGGGCTGGAAACACCATATATTTT	CASSLAGAGNTIYF
14	few	NA	TRBV2	TRBJ1-5	TGTGCCAGCAGGGGACTCCAGCGCAATCAGCCCCAGCATTTT	CASRGLQRNQPQHF
16	NA	NA	TRBV27	TRBJ1-1	TGTGCCAGCAGCCGGTCATGGGGGGGCGAGAACACTGAAGCTTTCTTT	CASSRSWGGENTEAFF
18	NA	TRBD2	TRBV6-6	TRBJ2-1	TGTGCCAGCAGTCCCTGGGGGGACTACCGGGACGAAGACGGTGAGCAGTTCTTC	CASSPWGDYRDEDGEQFF
13	NA	TRBD2	TRBV27	TRBJ2-7	TGTGCCACCGCGGGACTAGGGGCCTACGAGCAGTACTTC	CATAGLGAYEQYF
15	NA	NA	TRBV5-1	TRBJ2-2	TGCGCCAGCAGCTTGGGGCAAAGTGGGAGCGTGGAGCTGTTTTTT	CASSLGQSGSVELFF
13	NA	TRBD2	TRBV6-5	TRBJ2-7	TGTGCCAGCAGTTACCGCGGGGGAGGCGAGCAGTACTTC	CASSYRGGGEQYF
15	NA	NA	TRBV18	TRBJ2-2	TGTGCCAGCTCTCAAGACAGCAGGAACACCGGGGAGCTGTTTTTT	CASSQDSRNTGELFF
13	NA	NA	TRBV19	TRBJ2-1	TGTGCCAGTAGTATCCTCCCGGAGGCTGAGCAGTTCTTC	CASSILPEAEQFF
16	NA	TRBD2	TRBV6-2/TRBV6-3	TRBJ2-7	TGTGCCAGCAGTTACCTAGCGGGGGGATCAATCTACGAGCAGTACTTC	CASSYLAGGSIYEQYF
12	NA	NA	TRBV19	TRBJ1-1	TGTGCCAGCAAGACAGGGAACACTGAAGCTTTCTTT	CASKTGNTEAFF
17	NA	NA	TRBV5-1	TRBJ1-1	TGCGCCAGCAGCCCTCCCAGGGGCGGGGGAATGAACACTGAAGCTTTCTTT	CASSPPRGGGMNTEAFF
15	NA	NA	TRBV6-6	TRBJ2-7	TGTGCCAGCAGTCCTCCCGGGACAACTACCTACGAGCAGTACTTC	CASSPPGTTTYEQYF
15	NA	NA	TRBV7-2	TRBJ1-5	TGTGCCAGCAGCTTAGACAGAGCCGTTAATCAGCCCCAGCATTTT	CASSLDRAVNQPQHF
14	NA	NA	TRBV5-3	TRBJ1-5	TGTGCCAGAAGGTTTTCAGAGGCGAGGAAGACCCAGCATTTT	CARRFSEARKTQHF
14	NA	NA	TRBV7-6	TRBJ2-3	TGTGCCAGCAGCTTAGGGGGGCAAGCAGATACGCAGTATTTT	CASSLGGQADTQYF
15	NA	NA	TRBV5-1	TRBJ2-5	TGCGCCAGCACCCGGTCCCCAAGCACCAGGGAGACCCAGTACTTC	CASTRSPSTRETQYF
18	NA	TRBD1	TRBV13	TRBJ1-2	TGTGCCAGCAGCTTATCGGTTGAACCGCTCCGACAGGGACAGGGCTACACCTTC	CASSLSVEPLRQGQGYTF
16	NA	NA	TRBV5-6	TRBJ2-5	TGTGCCAGCAGCTTGGAGTTGGGGGGGCCTGAAGAGACCCAGTACTTC	CASSLELGGPEETQYF
15	NA	NA	TRBV4-2	TRBJ1-2	TGTGCCAGCAGCCAAGCCTCCGGTTTGAACTATGGCTACACCTTC	CASSQASGLNYGYTF
17	NA	TRBD2	TRBV3-1/TRBV3-2	TRBJ2-1	TGTGCCAGCAGCCAAGGTGCTAGCGGGGCCCTTGGTAATGAGCAGTTCTTC	CASSQGASGALGNEQFF
15	NA	TRBD2	TRBV5-1	TRBJ2-1	TGCGCCAGCAGCGCTAGCGGGGGGGCGGAAAATGAGCAGTTCTTC	CASSASGGAENEQFF
17	NA	TRBD1	TRBV9	TRBJ1-4	TGTGCCAGCAGCGTCGGACAGGGACGCCCTCCTAATGAAAAACTGTTTTTT	CASSVGQGRPPNEKLFF
15	few	NA	TRBV4-2	TRBJ1-2	TGTGCCAGCAGCCAAGAAAGGGCTGGGAGCTATGGCTACACCTTC	CASSQERAGSYGYTF
14	few	NA	TRBV7-2	TRBJ1-1	TGTGCCAGCAGCCCTGGACAGACCTCCATTGAAGCTTTCTTT	CASSPGQTSIEAFF
13	NA	TRBD1	TRBV29-1	TRBJ2-7	TGCAGCGTGCGACAGGGAGTCGTTTCCGAGCAGTACTTC	CSVRQGVVSEQYF
16	once	TRBD1	TRBV11-3	TRBJ2-3	TGTGCCAGCAGCCCGGGACAGGGGGCAATTGCAGATACGCAGTATTTT	CASSPGQGAIADTQYF
19	NA	TRBD2	TRBV12-5	TRBJ2-1	TGTGCTAGTGGTTTGGTATCTCTGTTGGCGGGGGGGTATTACAATGAGCAGTTCTTC	CASGLVSLLAGGYYNEQFF
12	NA	NA	TRBV29-1	TRBJ1-2	TGCAGCGTTGGAGGCAGCCCATATGGCTACACCTTC	CSVGGSPYGYTF
13	NA	NA	TRBV7-4	TRBJ2-7	TGTGCCAGCGGAGTCTTTCCACCCTACGAGCAGTACTTC	CASGVFPPYEQYF
12	NA	NA	TRBV12-3/TRBV12-4	TRBJ2-3	TGTGCCAGCAGCACTAGCACAGATACGCAGTATTTT	CASSTSTDTQYF
14	few	NA	TRBV6-5	TRBJ2-1	TGTGCCAGCACCGACTACGGAGACTACAATGAGCAGTTCTTC	CASTDYGDYNEQFF
15	few	TRBD1	TRBV5-6	TRBJ1-5	TGTGCCAGCAGCTTGGGGACAGGGCGTAATCAGCCCCAGCATTTT	CASSLGTGRNQPQHF